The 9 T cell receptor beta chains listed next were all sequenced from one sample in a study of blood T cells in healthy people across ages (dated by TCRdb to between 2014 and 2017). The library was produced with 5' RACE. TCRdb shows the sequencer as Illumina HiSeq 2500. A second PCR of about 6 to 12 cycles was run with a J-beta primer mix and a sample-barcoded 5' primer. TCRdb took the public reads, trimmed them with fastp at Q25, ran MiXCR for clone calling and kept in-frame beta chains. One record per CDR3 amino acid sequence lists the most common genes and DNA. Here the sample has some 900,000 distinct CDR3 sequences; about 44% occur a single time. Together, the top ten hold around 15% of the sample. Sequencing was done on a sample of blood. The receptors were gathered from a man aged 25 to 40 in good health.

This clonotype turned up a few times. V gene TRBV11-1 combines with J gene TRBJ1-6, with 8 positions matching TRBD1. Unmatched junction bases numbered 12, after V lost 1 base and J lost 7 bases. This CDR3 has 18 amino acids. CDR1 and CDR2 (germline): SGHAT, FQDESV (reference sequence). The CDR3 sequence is CASSLGSFGQGTNSPLHF. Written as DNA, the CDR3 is TGTGCCAGCAGCTTAGGAAGTTTCGGACAGGGAACAAATTCACCCCTCCACTTT. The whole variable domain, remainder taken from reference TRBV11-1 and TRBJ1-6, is EAEVAQSPRYKITEKSQAVAFWCDPISGHATLYWYRQILGQGPELLVQFQDESVVDDSQLPKDRFSAERLKGVDSTLKIQPAELGDSAMYLCASSLGSFGQGTNSPLHFGNGTRLTVT.

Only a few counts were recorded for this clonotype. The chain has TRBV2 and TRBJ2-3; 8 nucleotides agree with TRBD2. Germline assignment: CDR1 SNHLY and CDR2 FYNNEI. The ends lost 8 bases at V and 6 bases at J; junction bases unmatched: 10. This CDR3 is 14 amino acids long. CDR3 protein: CASLIAGLGDTQYF. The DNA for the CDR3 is TGTGCCAGCTTAATAGCGGGGCTTGGGGATACGCAGTATTTT. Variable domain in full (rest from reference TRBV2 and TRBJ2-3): EPEVTQTPSHQVTQMGQEVILRCVPISNHLYFYWYRQILGQKVEFLVSFYNNEISEKSEIFDDQFSVERPDGSNFTLKIRSTKLEDSAMYFCASLIAGLGDTQYFGPGTRLTVL.

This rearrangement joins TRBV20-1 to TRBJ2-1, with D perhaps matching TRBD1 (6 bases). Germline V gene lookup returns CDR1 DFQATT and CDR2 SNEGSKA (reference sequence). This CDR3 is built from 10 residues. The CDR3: CGTGYNEQFF. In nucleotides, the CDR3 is TGCGGCACAGGGTATAATGAGCAGTTCTTC.

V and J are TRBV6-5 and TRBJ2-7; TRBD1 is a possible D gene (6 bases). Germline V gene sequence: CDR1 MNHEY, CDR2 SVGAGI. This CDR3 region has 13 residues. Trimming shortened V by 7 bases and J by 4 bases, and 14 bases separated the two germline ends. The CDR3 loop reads CASNDQRGYEQYF. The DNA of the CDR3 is TGTGCCAGCAACGACCAAAGGGGGTACGAGCAGTACTTC.

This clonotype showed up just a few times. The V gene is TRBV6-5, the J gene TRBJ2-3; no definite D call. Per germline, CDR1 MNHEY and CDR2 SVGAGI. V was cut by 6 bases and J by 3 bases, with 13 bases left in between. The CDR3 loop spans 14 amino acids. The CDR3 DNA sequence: TGTGCCAGCAGCCGTAATGGCGCGACAGATACGCAGTATTTT. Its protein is CASSRNGATDTQYF.

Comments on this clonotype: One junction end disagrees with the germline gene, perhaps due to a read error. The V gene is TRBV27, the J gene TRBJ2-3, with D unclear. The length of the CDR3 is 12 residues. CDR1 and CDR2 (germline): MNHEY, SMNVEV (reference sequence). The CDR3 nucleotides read TGTGGCAGCAGTTTAGACACAGATACGCAGTATTTT. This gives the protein CGSSLDTDTQYF.

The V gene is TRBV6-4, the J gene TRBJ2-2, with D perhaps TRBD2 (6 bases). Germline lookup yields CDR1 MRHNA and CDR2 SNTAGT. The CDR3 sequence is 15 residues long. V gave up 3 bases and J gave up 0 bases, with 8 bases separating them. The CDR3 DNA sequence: TGTGCCAGCAGTGAGGGAGGTGCGAACACCGGGGAGCTGTTTTTT. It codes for CASSEGGANTGELFF.

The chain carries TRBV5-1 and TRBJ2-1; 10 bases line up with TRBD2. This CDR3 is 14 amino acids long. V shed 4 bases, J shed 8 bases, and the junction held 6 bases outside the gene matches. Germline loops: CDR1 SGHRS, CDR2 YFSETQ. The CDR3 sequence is CASSRAGGLDEQFF. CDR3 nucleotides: TGCGCCAGCAGCCGAGCGGGGGGGCTGGATGAGCAGTTCTTC.

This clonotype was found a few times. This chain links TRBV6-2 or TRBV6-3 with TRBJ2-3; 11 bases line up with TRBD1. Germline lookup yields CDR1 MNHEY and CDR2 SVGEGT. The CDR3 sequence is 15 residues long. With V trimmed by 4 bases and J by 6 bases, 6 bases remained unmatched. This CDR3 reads CASSSPDRGQDTQYF. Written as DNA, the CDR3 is TGTGCCAGCAGTTCTCCGGACAGGGGGCAGGATACGCAGTATTTT.